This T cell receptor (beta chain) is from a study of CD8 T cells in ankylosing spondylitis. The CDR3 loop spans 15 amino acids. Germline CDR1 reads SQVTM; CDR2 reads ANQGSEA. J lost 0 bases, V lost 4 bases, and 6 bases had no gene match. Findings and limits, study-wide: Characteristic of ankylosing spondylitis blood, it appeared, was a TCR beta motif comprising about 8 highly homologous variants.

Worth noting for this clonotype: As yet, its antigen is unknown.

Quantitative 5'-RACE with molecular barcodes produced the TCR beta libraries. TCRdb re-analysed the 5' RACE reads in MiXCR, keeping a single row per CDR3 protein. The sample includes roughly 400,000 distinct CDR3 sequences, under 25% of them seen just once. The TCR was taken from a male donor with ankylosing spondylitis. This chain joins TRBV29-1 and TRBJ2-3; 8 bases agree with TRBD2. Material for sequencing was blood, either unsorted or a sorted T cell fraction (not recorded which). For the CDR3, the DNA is TGCAGCGTTGCGGGGGGGGCAGGGAGCACAGATACGCAGTATTTT. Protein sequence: CSVAGGAGSTDTQYF.